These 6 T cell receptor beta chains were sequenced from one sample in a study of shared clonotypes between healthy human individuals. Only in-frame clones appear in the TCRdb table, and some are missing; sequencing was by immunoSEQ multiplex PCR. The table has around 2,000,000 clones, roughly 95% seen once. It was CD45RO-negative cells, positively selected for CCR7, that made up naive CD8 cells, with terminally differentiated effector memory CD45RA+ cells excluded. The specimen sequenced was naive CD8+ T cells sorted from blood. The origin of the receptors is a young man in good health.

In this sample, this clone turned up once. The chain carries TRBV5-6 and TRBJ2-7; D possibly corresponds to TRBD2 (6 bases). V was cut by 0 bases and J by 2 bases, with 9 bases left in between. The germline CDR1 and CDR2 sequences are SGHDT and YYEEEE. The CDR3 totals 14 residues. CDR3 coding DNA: TGTGCCAGCAGCTTGGTATTAGCGGCCTACGAGCAGTACTTC. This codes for CASSLVLAAYEQYF.

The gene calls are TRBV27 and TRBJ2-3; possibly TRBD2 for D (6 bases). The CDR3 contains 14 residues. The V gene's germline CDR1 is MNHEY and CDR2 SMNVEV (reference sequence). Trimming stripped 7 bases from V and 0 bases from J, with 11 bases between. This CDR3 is CASTKGGSTDTQYF. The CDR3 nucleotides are TGTGCCAGCACCAAAGGAGGGAGCACAGATACGCAGTATTTT.

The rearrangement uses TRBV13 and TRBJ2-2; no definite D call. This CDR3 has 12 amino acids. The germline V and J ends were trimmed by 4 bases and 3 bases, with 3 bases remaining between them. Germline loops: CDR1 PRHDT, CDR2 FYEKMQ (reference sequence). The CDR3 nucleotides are TGTGCCAGCAGCTCCCACACCGGGGAGCTGTTTTTT. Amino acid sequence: CASSSHTGELFF.

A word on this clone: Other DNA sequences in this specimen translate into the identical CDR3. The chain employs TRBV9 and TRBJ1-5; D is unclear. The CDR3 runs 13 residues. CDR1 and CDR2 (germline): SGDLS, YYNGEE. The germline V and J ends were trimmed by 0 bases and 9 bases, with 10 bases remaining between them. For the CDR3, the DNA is TGTGCCAGCAGCGTAGACAGCTTGGGGCCCCAGCATTTT. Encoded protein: CASSVDSLGPQHF.

CDR3 in amino acids: CASSLPGQGWQETQYF. DNA of the CDR3: TGTGCCAGCAGCTTGCCGGGACAGGGATGGCAAGAGACCCAGTACTTC. The V gene is TRBV11-2, the J gene TRBJ2-5; TRBD1 agrees at 9 bases. With 3 bases clipped from V and 2 bases from J, the junction kept 7 bases outside the gene matches. The CDR3 length is 16 residues. Germline V gene lookup returns CDR1 SGHAT and CDR2 FQNNGV. Full variable domain (remainder filled in from reference TRBV11-2 and TRBJ2-5): EAGVAQSPRYKIIEKRQSVAFWCNPISGHATLYWYQQILGQGPKLLIQFQNNGVVDDSQLPKDRFSAERLKGVDSTLKIQPAKLEDSAVYLCASSLPGQGWQETQYFGPGTRLLVL.

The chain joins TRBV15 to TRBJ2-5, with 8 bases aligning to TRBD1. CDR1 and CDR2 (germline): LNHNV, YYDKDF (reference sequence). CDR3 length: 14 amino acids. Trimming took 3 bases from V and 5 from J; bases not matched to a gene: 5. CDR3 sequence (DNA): TGTGCCACCAGCAGGGGAACAGGGGGGGAGACCCAGTACTTC. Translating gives CATSRGTGGETQYF.